This T cell receptor (beta chain) emerged from a study of human T cells and chemical hapten exposure. In the study overall: The use of 2% DPC on around 2 cm by around 2 cm of upper inner arm skin constituted sensitization. Per-sample TCR yield variation was attributed mainly to small pooled library volume differences.

As to time point: patch test 3, about 24 weeks after DPC sensitization. The sample's treatment: therapeutic diphenylcyclopropenone sensitization with weekly scalp DPC. CDR3 size: 16 residues. Germline CDR1 is SGHTA and CDR2 is FQGNSA. Trimming cost V 2 bases and J 4 bases, with 15 bases left between them. TCRdb reprocessed the RACE reads with MiXCR, giving one entry per CDR3 protein. The sample records roughly 89,000 distinct CDR3 sequences, under 13% being singletons. Study-wide results and limits: Patch test score was positively correlated with the counts of PT1 expanded TCRs. Against controls, expanded TCRs gave rise to significantly more large CDR3 similarity clusters.

This clonotype showed up many times. Antigen specificity is unknown. The origin of this receptor is a young woman with alopecia areata. Some clones in this sample may be carry-over from other donors' samples. The chain links TRBV7-2 to TRBJ1-5; D is unclear. The material was whole blood, obtained in connection with sensitization to the hapten diphenylcyclopropenone (DPC). The CDR3 region has the DNA TGTGCCAGCAGCTTACGTGGAACCGGTTGGAATCAGCCCCAGCATTTT. This encodes CASSLRGTGWNQPQHF. Together with reference TRBV7-2 and TRBJ1-5, the CDR3 gives the full variable domain: GAGVSQSPSNKVTEKGKDVELRCDPISGHTALYWYRQSLGQGLEFLIYFQGNSAPDKSGLPSDRFSAERTGGSVSTLTIQRTQQEDSAVYLCASSLRGTGWNQPQHFGDGTRLSIL.